Below are 8 T cell receptor beta chains sequenced from a single sample in a study of T cells in localized non-small cell lung cancer (dated by TCRdb to 2020 to 2022). Libraries were prepared through the immunoSEQ multiplex PCR assay. Held by TCRdb, this immuneACCESS table contains in-frame sequences only and omits some clones. Under half of the omission traces to an unresolved V gene where checked; the cause of the rest is unknown. For this sample the table gives more than 30,000 clones, of which around 90% were detected only once. The ten largest clones represent 15% to 20% of the sample. Source: peripheral blood mononuclear cells, taken before any cancer treatment. These receptors originate from a man aged 35 to 69 with stage III lung adenocarcinoma.

The chain joins TRBV27 to TRBJ2-1; 16 bases are a match to TRBD2. This CDR3 region has 17 residues. Germline lookup yields CDR1 MNHEY and CDR2 SMNVEV (reference sequence). The V and J ends lost 3 bases and 4 bases, in that order; junction bases with no gene match: 3. CDR3 in amino acids: CASSLGLAGGTYNEQFF. In nucleotides, the CDR3 is TGTGCCAGCAGTTTGGGACTAGCGGGGGGGACGTACAATGAGCAGTTCTTC.

The chain links TRBV5-6 to TRBJ2-5; 9 bases line up with TRBD2. Germline V gene sequence: CDR1 SGHDT, CDR2 YYEEEE. The CDR3 is 16 amino acids. The V segment lost 1 base and the J segment 1 base; nucleotides outside the gene matches: 5. CDR3 region: CASSLYSGGTQETQYF. The CDR3 nucleotides are TGTGCCAGCAGCTTGTATAGCGGGGGAACCCAAGAGACCCAGTACTTC. The full variable domain, with the rest looked up from reference TRBV5-6 and TRBJ2-5, is DAGVTQSPTHLIKTRGQQVTLRCSPKSGHDTVSWYQQALGQGPQFIFQYYEEEERQRGNFPDRFSGHQFPNYSSELNVNALLLGDSALYLCASSLYSGGTQETQYFGPGTRLLVL.

The genes are TRBV28 and TRBJ2-5; TRBD1 is a possible D gene (6 bases). Germline V gives CDR1 MDHEN, CDR2 SYDVKM. V dropped 10 bases and J dropped 4 bases, with 16 bases sitting between them. The CDR3 spans 13 residues. The CDR3 DNA is TGTGCCACCAACAGGGTTTCCCTAGAGACCCAGTACTTC. It encodes CATNRVSLETQYF. Combining the CDR3 with reference TRBV28 and TRBJ2-5 gives the whole variable domain DVKVTQSSRYLVKRTGEKVFLECVQDMDHENMFWYRQDPGLGLRLIYFSYDVKMKEKGDIPEGYSVSREKKERFSLILESASTNQTSMYLCATNRVSLETQYFGPGTRLLVL.

The table lists this clone with a few counts. The chain carries TRBV11-2 and TRBJ1-2, with 9 nucleotides matching TRBD1. CDR1 SGHAT and CDR2 FQNNGV come from the germline V gene. CDR3 length: 15 amino acids. V trimming: 5 bases; J trimming: 2 bases; junction bases outside the gene matches: 6. CDR3 nucleotides: TGTGCCAGCAGCCCGAGACAGGGGGTAAACTATGGCTACACCTTC. Translated: CASSPRQGVNYGYTF.

The chain links TRBV7-2 to TRBJ1-2; 8 nucleotides line up with TRBD1. The germline CDR1 and CDR2 sequences are SGHTA and FQGNSA. V lost 6 bases to trimming and J lost 5 bases; unmatched junction nucleotides: 14. The CDR3 has 16 amino acids. CDR3 amino acids: CASSERTGPAGYGYTF. The CDR3 region has the DNA TGTGCCAGCAGTGAGAGGACAGGGCCCGCTGGATATGGCTACACCTTC.

This sequence joins TRBV6-5 and TRBJ2-5; 14 bases line up with TRBD2. J lost 4 bases, V lost 6 bases, and 4 bases had no gene match. The CDR3 loop spans 15 amino acids. Germline loops: CDR1 MNHEY, CDR2 SVGAGI. CDR3 loop: CASSRGTSGGETQYF. The CDR3 nucleotides are TGTGCCAGCAGCCGAGGGACTAGCGGGGGAGAGACCCAGTACTTC.

V is TRBV11-3 and J is TRBJ2-7; 9 bases are a match to TRBD2. Germline-derived CDR1 and CDR2 are SGHNT and YENEEA. The CDR3 length is 15 residues. Trimming at V came to 1 base and at J to 2 bases, leaving 3 bases not matched to a gene. The CDR3 nucleotides are TGTGCCAGCAGCTTAGTTGCTAGCGGGACCTACGAGCAGTACTTC. It codes for CASSLVASGTYEQYF.

V usage is TRBV19 and J usage is TRBJ1-2; 10 nucleotides match TRBD1. The germline gives CDR1 LNHDA, CDR2 SQIVND (reference sequence). The length of the CDR3 is 15 residues. V dropped 9 bases and J dropped 2; count of bases not matched to a gene: 9. In DNA form, the CDR3 reads TGTGCCAGCCTACGGACAGGGGGAGAAAACTATGGCTACACCTTC. The encoded protein is CASLRTGGENYGYTF.